The clone carrying this T cell receptor beta chain showed up many times. Its specificity is unknown. This sample was included in a study of T-cell memory formation after mild COVID-19. General study findings and limits: Some clones that responded were present in memory (sampled pre-infection), which suggests cross-reactive memory joined.

UMIs and sample barcodes were carried by the TCR alpha and TCR beta cDNA libraries that 5'RACE produced using constant-segment primers. TCRdb itself ran the 5' RACE reads through MiXCR, one entry per CDR3 protein. The data contain roughly 28,000 distinct CDR3 sequences, approximately 12% of them singletons. The germline V gene has CDR1 KGHSH and CDR2 LQKENI. The CDR3 has 17 amino acids. Trimming removed 2 bases from V and 0 bases from J, with 14 bases in between. Sequences were obtained from PBMCs or a T cell subset sorted from them (not recorded which). This chain uses TRBV18 with TRBJ1-3; D may be TRBD1 (6 bases). The receptor comes from an adult woman who had mild COVID-19 (a few samples of this study predate the infection). Cell type and time point are not known. CDR3 DNA sequence: TGTGCCAGCTCACCAACCGGGGACACCAGCTCTGGAAACACCATATATTTT. Its translation: CASSPTGDTSSGNTIYF.